This T cell receptor (beta chain) was identified during a study of shared clonotypes between healthy human individuals. Selected positively for CCR7 and CD45RO-negative, naive CD8 cells excluded terminally differentiated effector memory CD45RA+ cells. With respect to this clone: The antigen remains undetermined.

Replicate PCRs from sorted subsets contained about 0.2 ug DNA, which is 30,000 to 35,000 T cell genomes. Profiling relied on immunoSEQ multiplex PCR, and the TCRdb table lists in-frame clones only, not all of them. Among about 2.2 million clones listed, about 93% were seen once. Germline V gene lookup returns CDR1 MGHRA and CDR2 YSYEKL. The ends were cut back, 2 bases at V and 1 base at J, with 13 bases in the middle. The CDR3 is 16 residues long. Study-level points and caveats: Sharing across four donors was highest in naive CD4 (roughly 5%) and lowest in memory CD8 (0.4%).

The genes are TRBV4-1 and TRBJ2-3; unclear D gene. The clonotype was recovered from a man aged 18 to 29 in good health. Some clones in this sample may be carry-over from other donors' samples. The specimen sequenced was naive CD8+ T cells from PBMCs. CDR3 sequence (DNA): TGCGCCAGCAGCCAAATCCCCCCAAATGGCACAGATACGCAGTATTTT. This codes for CASSQIPPNGTDTQYF.